This T cell receptor (beta chain) was sequenced for a study of CD8+CD57+ T cells in acquired aplastic anemia. For CDR3 and TCR beta VDJ profiling, genomic DNA was the template used. Via MiXCR, TCRdb re-called the reads, giving one row per CDR3 protein. The sample lists 100,000 to 150,000 distinct CDR3 sequences, about half occurring once. The length of the CDR3 is 15 residues. Germline V gene lookup returns CDR1 SGHVS and CDR2 FQNEAQ. Trimming shortened V by 6 bases and J by 0 bases, and 12 bases separated the two germline ends. This clonotype was observed at least ten times. The sequence came from a human donor in good health, serving as a control. The sample was sorted CD4+, CD8+, or CD8+CD57+ T cells (not recorded which) from PBMCs. The chain is built from TRBV7-8 and TRBJ1-3; D remains unclear. DNA for the CDR3: TGTGCCAGCAGGGACGGTGGGATCTCTGGAAACACCATATATTTT. This encodes CASRDGGISGNTIYF.